This is a list of T cell receptor beta chains from one sample in a study of T-cell memory formation after mild COVID-19. One entry per CDR3 protein, called by TCRdb with MiXCR from the 5' RACE reads. The profile shows about 410,000 distinct CDR3 sequences, around 17% of them singletons. The sequencing sample was made of PBMCs or a T cell subset sorted from them (not recorded which). The receptors come from a man younger than 35 who had mild COVID-19 (a few samples of this study predate the infection). Cell type and time point are not known. CDR3s include the opening cysteine and the closing phenylalanine or tryptophan. D genes are given only for firm matches. The listing skips clone size in some rows; elsewhere it reads once, few, many or a size class.

J | V | D | size | DNA | CDR3
TRBJ1-1 | TRBV5-1 | TRBD1 | few | TGCGCCAGCAGCTGGAGGGACAGGGTGACTGAAGCTTTCTTT | CASSWRDRVTEAFF
TRBJ2-5 | TRBV20-1 | TRBD2 | . | TGCAGTGCGGTGCTAGCGGGGGGCTCCCAAGAGACCCAGTACTTC | CSAVLAGGSQETQYF
TRBJ2-3 | TRBV10-2 | . | . | TGCGCCAGCAGTGAAGGGGTGGATACGCAGTATTTT | CASSEGVDTQYF
TRBJ2-2 | TRBV20-1 | TRBD2 | few | TGCAGTGCTAGAGACCCTAGCGGGGGTCACGGGGAGCTGTTTTTT | CSARDPSGGHGELFF
TRBJ2-1 | TRBV27 | TRBD2 | . | TGTGCCAGCAGTTTGACCCTAGCGGGGGCCTCCTACAATGAGCAGTTCTTC | CASSLTLAGASYNEQFF
TRBJ2-1 | TRBV5-1 | . | few | TGCGCCAGCAGGGCCGGGGGAAGCCATAATGAGCAGTTCTTC | CASRAGGSHNEQFF
TRBJ2-5 | TRBV9 | . | . | TGTGCCAGCAGCGACGGACGGGTACAAGAGACCCAGTACTTC | CASSDGRVQETQYF
TRBJ2-1 | TRBV20-1 | TRBD2 | few | TGCAGTGCTAGAAATCTAGCGGGGGGTTCCTACAATGAGCAGTTCTTC | CSARNLAGGSYNEQFF
TRBJ2-1 | TRBV7-2 | . | . | TGTGCCAGCAGCGGACCCGAGACTAGAGAGGGTGAGCAGTTCTTC | CASSGPETREGEQFF
TRBJ2-3 | TRBV6-5 | . | few | TGTGCCAGCAGTTACTACCTAGGCAGCACAGATACGCAGTATTTT | CASSYYLGSTDTQYF
TRBJ2-3 | TRBV24-1 | TRBD1 | few | TGTGCCACCAGTGATTCAGGGGGACGTCGAGATACGCAGTATTTT | CATSDSGGRRDTQYF
TRBJ2-1 | TRBV7-2 | . | few | TGTGCCAGCAGCTATGCAGGGACTGAGCAGTTCTTC | CASSYAGTEQFF
TRBJ2-3 | TRBV6-2/TRBV6-3 | . | . | TGTGCCAGCAGTTCAATCCGGGCCCGGTTAATTCTCTTTACAGATACGCAGTATTTT | CASSSIRARLILFTDTQYF